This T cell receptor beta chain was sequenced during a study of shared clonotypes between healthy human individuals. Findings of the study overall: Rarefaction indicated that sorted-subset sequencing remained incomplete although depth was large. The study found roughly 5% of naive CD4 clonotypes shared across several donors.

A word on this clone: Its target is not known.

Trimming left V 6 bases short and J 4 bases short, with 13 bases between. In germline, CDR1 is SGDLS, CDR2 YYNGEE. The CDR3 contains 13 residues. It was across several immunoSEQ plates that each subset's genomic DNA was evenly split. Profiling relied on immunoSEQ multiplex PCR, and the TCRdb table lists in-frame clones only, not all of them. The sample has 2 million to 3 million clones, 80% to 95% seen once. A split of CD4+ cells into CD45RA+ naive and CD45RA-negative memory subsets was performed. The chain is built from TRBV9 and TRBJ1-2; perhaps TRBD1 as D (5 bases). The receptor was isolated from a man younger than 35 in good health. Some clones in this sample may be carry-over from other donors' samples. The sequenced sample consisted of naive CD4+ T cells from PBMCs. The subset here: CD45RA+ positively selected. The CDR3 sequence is CASTDPRGYGYTF. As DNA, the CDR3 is TGTGCCAGCACCGACCCAAGGGGCTATGGCTACACCTTC.